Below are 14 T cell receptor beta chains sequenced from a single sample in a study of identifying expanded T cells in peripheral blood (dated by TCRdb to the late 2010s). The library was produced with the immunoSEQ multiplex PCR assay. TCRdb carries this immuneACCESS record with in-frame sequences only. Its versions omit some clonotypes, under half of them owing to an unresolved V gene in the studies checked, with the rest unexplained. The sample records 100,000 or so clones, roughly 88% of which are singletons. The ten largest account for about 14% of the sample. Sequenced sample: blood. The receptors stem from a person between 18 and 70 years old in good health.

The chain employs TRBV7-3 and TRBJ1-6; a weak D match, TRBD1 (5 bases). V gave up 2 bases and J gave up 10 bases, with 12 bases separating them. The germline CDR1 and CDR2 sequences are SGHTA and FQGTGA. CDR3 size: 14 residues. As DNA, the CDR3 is TGTGCCAGCAGCTTAGGTCAGTGGGACTCACCCCTCCACTTT. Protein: CASSLGQWDSPLHF.

CDR3 amino acids: CASSWGQGPNTGELFF. The CDR3 DNA is TGTGCCAGCAGTTGGGGACAGGGGCCGAACACCGGGGAGCTGTTTTTT. J is TRBJ2-2 and V is TRBV27, with 10 bases that match TRBD1. The V gene end was trimmed by 4 bases and the J gene end by 0 bases; junction bases not matched to a gene: 2. In germline, CDR1 is MNHEY, CDR2 SMNVEV (reference sequence). The CDR3 loop spans 16 amino acids.

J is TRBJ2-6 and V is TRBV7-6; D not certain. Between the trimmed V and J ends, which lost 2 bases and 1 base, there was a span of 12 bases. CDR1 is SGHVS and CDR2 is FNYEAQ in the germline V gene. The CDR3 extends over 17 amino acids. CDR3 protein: CASSLRARVSGANVLTF. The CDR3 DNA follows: TGTGCCAGCAGCTTACGGGCCAGAGTTTCTGGGGCCAACGTCCTGACTTTC.

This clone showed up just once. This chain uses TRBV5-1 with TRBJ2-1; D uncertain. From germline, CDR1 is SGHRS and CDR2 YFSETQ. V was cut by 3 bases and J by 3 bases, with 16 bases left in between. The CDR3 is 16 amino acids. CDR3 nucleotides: TGCGCCAGCAGCTCCTCCGGGTCCACAAACTACAATGAGCAGTTCTTC. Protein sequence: CASSSSGSTNYNEQFF.

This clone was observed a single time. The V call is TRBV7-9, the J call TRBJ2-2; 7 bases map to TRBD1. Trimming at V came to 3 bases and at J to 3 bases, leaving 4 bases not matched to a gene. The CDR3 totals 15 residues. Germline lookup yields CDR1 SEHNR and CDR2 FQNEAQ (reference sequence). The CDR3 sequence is CASSFRTGDTGELFF. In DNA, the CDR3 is TGTGCCAGCAGCTTCAGGACAGGAGACACCGGGGAGCTGTTTTTT.

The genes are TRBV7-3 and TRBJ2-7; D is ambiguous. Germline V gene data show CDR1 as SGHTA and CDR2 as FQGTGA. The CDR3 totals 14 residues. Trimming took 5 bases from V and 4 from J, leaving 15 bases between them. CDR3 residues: CASSKDPGSYEQYF. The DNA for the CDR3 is TGTGCCAGCAGCAAGGACCCGGGTTCGTACGAGCAGTACTTC.

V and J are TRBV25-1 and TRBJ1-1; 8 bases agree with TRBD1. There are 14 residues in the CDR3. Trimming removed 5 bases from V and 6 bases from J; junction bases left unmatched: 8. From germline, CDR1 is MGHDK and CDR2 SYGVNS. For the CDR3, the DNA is TGTGCCAGCAGTTTTTCAGGGGGCGCCTCTGAAGCTTTCTTT. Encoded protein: CASSFSGGASEAFF.

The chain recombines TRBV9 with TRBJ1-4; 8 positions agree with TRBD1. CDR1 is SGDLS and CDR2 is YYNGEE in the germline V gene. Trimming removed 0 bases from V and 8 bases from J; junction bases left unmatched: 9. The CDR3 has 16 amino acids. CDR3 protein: CASSVGPQGAGEKLFF. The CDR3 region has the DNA TGTGCCAGCAGCGTAGGCCCCCAGGGGGCAGGGGAAAAACTGTTTTTT.

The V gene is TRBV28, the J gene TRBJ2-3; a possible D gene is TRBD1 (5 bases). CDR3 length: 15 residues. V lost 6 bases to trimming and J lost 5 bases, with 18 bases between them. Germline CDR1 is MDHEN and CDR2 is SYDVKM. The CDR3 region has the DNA TGTGCCAGCAGCAAGGACACTGCCAGCCAAGATACGCAGTATTTT. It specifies CASSKDTASQDTQYF.

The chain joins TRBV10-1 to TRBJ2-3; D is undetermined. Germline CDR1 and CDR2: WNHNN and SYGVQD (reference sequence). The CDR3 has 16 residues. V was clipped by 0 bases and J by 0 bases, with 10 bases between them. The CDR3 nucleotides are TGCGCCAGCAGTGAGTCGAACGGAGCTAGCACAGATACGCAGTATTTT. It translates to CASSESNGASTDTQYF.

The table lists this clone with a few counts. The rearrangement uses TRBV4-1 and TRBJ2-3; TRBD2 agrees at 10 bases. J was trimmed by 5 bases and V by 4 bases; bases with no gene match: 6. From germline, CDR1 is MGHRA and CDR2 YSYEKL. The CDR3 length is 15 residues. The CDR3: CASSLPSGRIDTQYF. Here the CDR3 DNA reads TGCGCCAGCAGCCTACCTAGCGGGAGAATAGATACGCAGTATTTT.

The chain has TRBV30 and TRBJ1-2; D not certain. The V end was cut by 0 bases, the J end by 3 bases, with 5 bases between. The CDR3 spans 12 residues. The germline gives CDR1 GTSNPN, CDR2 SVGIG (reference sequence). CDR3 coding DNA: TGTGCCTGGAGTGTTGGTTACTATGGCTACACCTTC. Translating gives CAWSVGYYGYTF.

Here the CDR3 reads CASNSGGEGEETQYF. CDR3 in DNA: TGTGCCAGCAACTCCGGTGGTGAGGGAGAAGAGACCCAGTACTTC. V and J are TRBV28 and TRBJ2-5; tentatively, D is TRBD2 (5 bases). The V end lost 7 bases, the J end lost 3 bases, and 18 bases lay between the germline ends. Germline V gene data show CDR1 as MDHEN and CDR2 as SYDVKM. The CDR3 covers 15 residues.

In DNA form, the CDR3 reads TGTGCCAGCTCACCAGACTCGCCCTCGGAGGATGGCTACACCTTC. Translation: CASSPDSPSEDGYTF. The chain combines TRBV18 with TRBJ1-2; no definite D call. The CDR3 length is 15 residues. Looked up from germline, CDR1 is KGHSH and CDR2 is LQKENI. Trimming took off 2 bases at V and 6 bases at J, with 16 bases between the two ends.